This T cell receptor (beta chain) was retrieved from a study of blood T cell dynamics during melanoma immunotherapy. Sequencing used immunoSEQ multiplex PCR; TCRdb keeps in-frame clones, though not all of them. Of several thousand clones in the sample, approximately 81% were seen once. Time point in this sample: pre-treatment baseline. The ends were cut back, 7 bases at V and 8 bases at J, with 20 bases in the middle. Per the germline V gene, CDR1 is SGHAT and CDR2 is FQNNGV. The length of the CDR3 is 14 residues. This clone was seen a single time. The chain recombines TRBV11-2 with TRBJ1-2, with D hard to call. The origin of this receptor is a human donor with melanoma. The sample in question was blood, obtained from a patient treated with checkpoint blockade. The CDR3 DNA follows: TGTGCCAGCACCATGAGTCCAGTCCCTGAGGGCTACACCTTC. This gives the protein CASTMSPVPEGYTF. Supplemented by reference TRBV11-2 and TRBJ1-2, the full variable domain reads EAGVAQSPRYKIIEKRQSVAFWCNPISGHATLYWYQQILGQGPKLLIQFQNNGVVDDSQLPKDRFSAERLKGVDSTLKIQPAKLEDSAVYLCASTMSPVPEGYTFGSGTRLTVV.